This T cell receptor (beta chain) was captured in a study of cytomegalovirus exposure and HLA in healthy donors. Study observations and caveats: In a later analysis, compared with equally common non-associated chains, HLA-associated beta chains were more expanded.

Unmatched junction bases numbered 14, after V lost 7 bases and J lost 7 bases. Looked up from germline, CDR1 is MNHEY and CDR2 is SMNVEV (reference sequence). The CDR3 has 15 amino acids. This clone was counted a single time. Antigen unknown. This same CDR3 is encoded by further DNA sequences in the sample. This PCR relied on a set of 60 Vbeta primers and 13 Jbeta primers. Generated by immunoSEQ multiplex PCR, the TCRdb table keeps only in-frame clones and is missing some. Among over 100,000 clones listed, just under 75% were seen once. The chain combines TRBV27 with TRBJ2-3; TRBD2 matches at 7 bases. Specimen: PBMCs. This clonotype was obtained from a human donor in good health. The CDR3 nucleotides read TGTGCCAGCACCTCCCCCGGCGGGGGAGCGTATACGCAGTATTTT. This gives the protein CASTSPGGGAYTQYF.